This entry describes one TCR beta chain. Its antigen remains unknown. The data stem from a study of pediatric ulcerative colitis. This was a survey-level run. Sequenced by immunoSEQ multiplex PCR; TCRdb stores in-frame clones only, minus some. The sample shows 30,000 to 40,000 clones, about 81% of them seen only once. Overall study findings and caveats: Some T cells in rectal biopsies may come from blood, especially with overt colitis. Ulcerative colitis patients shared more blood-rectal clones than controls.

One to two pinch biopsies were taken from the rectum during colonoscopy. From germline, CDR1 is LGHNA and CDR2 YNFKEQ. The CDR3 spans 15 residues. V lost 0 bases and J 5 bases, leaving 13 bases between the germline ends. The sequence was obtained from a boy aged 10-17 years with mild ulcerative colitis. This rearrangement joins TRBV4-2 to TRBJ2-5; either TRBD1 or TRBD2 may supply D (5 bases each). The sequencing input was gut tissue. Here the CDR3 DNA reads TGTGCCAGCAGCCAAGATTCCCGGGACGCGGAGACCCAGTACTTC. Its translation is CASSQDSRDAETQYF.